These T cell receptor beta chains were read from a single sample in a study of blood T cells in healthy people across ages. TCRdb processed the 5' RACE reads anew with MiXCR; each CDR3 protein has one entry. Among 800,000 or so distinct CDR3 sequences listed, about half were seen once. Input material: blood. Receptors originate from a man older than 75 in good health. CDR3s include the opening cysteine and the closing phenylalanine or tryptophan. A D gene is named only where the DNA matches it firmly. For some rows the clone size is stated as once, few or many, or as a class when expanded; others skip it.

D,V,J,size,DNA,CDR3
NA,TRBV28,TRBJ1-4,NA,TGTGCCAGCAGTTTCGCGCCCATGGCAACTAATGAAAAACTGTTTTTT,CASSFAPMATNEKLFF
TRBD2,TRBV5-4,TRBJ2-5,NA,TGTGCCAGCAGCTTGCGGGGGGGCCGTGAGACCCAGTACTTC,CASSLRGGRETQYF
TRBD2,TRBV29-1,TRBJ2-1,NA,TGCAGCGTTGTCGCGGGAGGGATCAATGAGCAGTTCTTC,CSVVAGGINEQFF
TRBD2,TRBV7-3,TRBJ2-3,NA,TGTGCCAGCAGCGATAGCGGGAGTCGTACAGATACGCAGTATTTT,CASSDSGSRTDTQYF
NA,TRBV6-2/TRBV6-3,TRBJ1-6,NA,TGTGCCAGCAGTTACGCCCGAGGGGGGATTGAATCACCCCTCCACTTT,CASSYARGGIESPLHF
NA,TRBV11-2,TRBJ2-2,NA,TGTGCCAGCAGCCCAACTAGGAACACCGGGGAGCTGTTTTTT,CASSPTRNTGELFF
NA,TRBV13,TRBJ1-2,NA,TGTGCCAGCAGCCCCCGTGAGGTTATTGGCTATGGCTACACCTTC,CASSPREVIGYGYTF
NA,TRBV6-6,TRBJ2-1,many,TGTGCCAGCAGCCTGAACCGGGACTCCGTAAACAATGAGCAGTTCTTC,CASSLNRDSVNNEQFF
NA,TRBV28,TRBJ2-1,NA,TGTGCCAGCAGCCTAGGGGCGGACAGAGTGAGAAATGAGCAGTTCTTC,CASSLGADRVRNEQFF
NA,TRBV12-3/TRBV12-4,TRBJ2-3,NA,TGTGCCACCAGTGGAAGGGGGGGAGCAGATGCGCAATATTTT,CATSGRGGADAQYF
NA,TRBV20-1,TRBJ2-7,few,TGCAGTGCTAGTCATCCCCTCAAAAGCTCCTACGAGCAGTACTTC,CSASHPLKSSYEQYF
TRBD2,TRBV20-1,TRBJ2-3,few,TGCAGTGCTGCCGGGACTAGCAGGAGGAGGGATACGCAGTATTTT,CSAAGTSRRRDTQYF
NA,TRBV2,TRBJ1-6,NA,TGTGCCAGCAGTGAATTTAAGTCGGGTTCATATAATTCACCCCTCCACTTT,CASSEFKSGSYNSPLHF
TRBD1,TRBV18,TRBJ2-5,NA,TGTGCCAGCTCACCCCGACAGGGTTTAGCGGAGACCCAGTACTTC,CASSPRQGLAETQYF
NA,TRBV7-2,TRBJ2-5,few,TGTGCCAGCAGCTTAGAGACTAGGGCCCGCCATGAGCAGTACTTC,CASSLETRARHEQYF
NA,TRBV20-1,TRBJ2-3,NA,TGCAGTGCCCTCCCGACAGGAAGCACAGATACGCAGTATTTT,CSALPTGSTDTQYF
NA,TRBV7-2,TRBJ2-7,NA,TGTGCCAGCACCCACGGGCAGGCCTACGAGCAGTACTTC,CASTHGQAYEQYF
NA,TRBV14,TRBJ1-2,NA,TGTGCCAGCAGCCAAGATGCCGGGGTTATTAATGACTATGGCTACACCTTC,CASSQDAGVINDYGYTF
NA,TRBV12-3/TRBV12-4,TRBJ2-7,NA,TGTGCCAGCAGTTTAAGGCAGGGGGGTTTGTCCGAGCAGTACTTC,CASSLRQGGLSEQYF
NA,TRBV20-1,TRBJ2-5,many,TGCAGTGCTAGTCTTCAGGTGGGAGAGACCCAGTACTTC,CSASLQVGETQYF
TRBD2,TRBV5-1,TRBJ2-5,NA,TGCGCCAGCAGCTTGGACGGGACTAGCGGGAGGGATCCGTACTTC,CASSLDGTSGRDPYF
NA,TRBV27,TRBJ2-7,NA,TGTGCCAGCAGAAACTTCCCCGGGACAAAGGGAAAGTACGAGCAGTACTTC,CASRNFPGTKGKYEQYF
NA,TRBV30,TRBJ2-7,few,TGTGCCTGGAGATCTTGGACGGGTACCTACGAGCAGTACTTC,CAWRSWTGTYEQYF
TRBD2,TRBV4-2,TRBJ2-3,NA,TGTGCCAGCAGCCATCAGGGACTAGCGGGAAAAAACGCCGTCGGGAGCACAGATACGCAGTATTTT,CASSHQGLAGKNAVGSTDTQYF
TRBD2,TRBV27,TRBJ2-1,once,TGTGCCAGCAGTTTTGAGGCGGGAGGGTTTCACAATGAGCAGTTCTTC,CASSFEAGGFHNEQFF
TRBD1,TRBV27,TRBJ1-5,many,TGTGCCAGCAGCTCCGACAGGGGAGGACAGCCCCAGCATTTT,CASSSDRGGQPQHF
TRBD1,TRBV2,TRBJ1-1,NA,TGTGCCAGCAGAATAGGGACAGTGAACACTGAAGCTTTCTTT,CASRIGTVNTEAFF
NA,TRBV15,TRBJ2-1,NA,TGTGCCACCAGCAGTCCCGGGGCGGGACATAACAATGAGCAGTTCTTC,CATSSPGAGHNNEQFF
NA,TRBV3-1,TRBJ2-1,NA,TGTGCCAGCAGCCAAGGTGTTGGGACATTAAGAAATGAGCAGTTCTTC,CASSQGVGTLRNEQFF
NA,TRBV20-1,TRBJ2-7,few,TGCAGTGCTAGAGCGGCTACAAGGGTATACGAGCAGTACTTC,CSARAATRVYEQYF
TRBD2,TRBV10-3,TRBJ2-5,NA,TGTGCCGTCAGTGAGCCTAGCGGGAGAGTAGAGACCCAGTACTTC,CAVSEPSGRVETQYF
TRBD2,TRBV6-2/TRBV6-3,TRBJ2-1,NA,TGTGCCAGCAGTTACCCGACAGCGGGACTAGACAATGAGCAGTTCTTC,CASSYPTAGLDNEQFF
TRBD2,TRBV24-1,TRBJ2-1,NA,TGTGCCACCAGTGGTAGACTAGCGGGAGTCTACAATGAGCAGTTCTTC,CATSGRLAGVYNEQFF
TRBD1,TRBV20-1,TRBJ2-1,NA,TGCAGTGCTAGAGAAGCCACAGGGGTATTCGAGCAGTTCTTC,CSAREATGVFEQFF
TRBD2,TRBV20-1,TRBJ2-1,NA,TGCAGTACTAGTCCTAGCGGGAGGGGGGGCTCCTACAATGAGCAGTTCTTC,CSTSPSGRGGSYNEQFF
TRBD2,TRBV11-2,TRBJ2-3,many,TGTGCCAGCAGCCTGTCGGCGGGAGGCAGAGATACGCAGTATTTT,CASSLSAGGRDTQYF
NA,TRBV10-3,TRBJ2-5,NA,TGTGCCATCAGTGAGGGGTCCCCCAGGGATGAGCAGTACTTC,CAISEGSPRDEQYF
NA,TRBV12-3/TRBV12-4,TRBJ2-3,many,TGTGCCAGCACTAGGGCGGTGGGTGATACGCAGTATTTT,CASTRAVGDTQYF
NA,TRBV7-2,TRBJ1-2,NA,TGTGCCAGCAACCCAGGACAGACCTATGGCTACACCTTC,CASNPGQTYGYTF
NA,TRBV29-1,TRBJ2-7,few,TGCAGCGTTGCCCCGCGGGGCCACGGGTACGAGCAGTACTTC,CSVAPRGHGYEQYF
NA,TRBV20-1,TRBJ2-1,NA,TGCAGTGCCTCGACATCTAGATTCGATGAGCAGTTCTTC,CSASTSRFDEQFF
TRBD1,TRBV27,TRBJ1-6,NA,TGTGCCAGCAGCACAACCGGGACAGGGGGCGGGTCACCCCTCCACTTT,CASSTTGTGGGSPLHF
TRBD2,TRBV7-2,TRBJ2-1,NA,TGTGCCAGCAACTTAGTATCGGGAGGGGACGAGCAGTTCTTC,CASNLVSGGDEQFF
TRBD2,TRBV9,TRBJ2-3,NA,TGTGCCAGCAGCCGGGACGCTAGCGGGAGTGTGACAGATACGCAGTATTTT,CASSRDASGSVTDTQYF
NA,TRBV2,TRBJ2-5,NA,TGTGCCAGTGACAAGATTAGAGGGGAGACCCAGTACTTC,CASDKIRGETQYF
NA,TRBV12-3/TRBV12-4,TRBJ2-2,NA,TGTGCCAGCAGTTCTCTCCAGGGGGGTACCGGGGAGCTGTTTTTT,CASSSLQGGTGELFF
TRBD1,TRBV13,TRBJ1-2,once,TGTGCCAGCAGCTTAGTGGGACAGGGGACCTCTAACTATGCCTACACCTTC,CASSLVGQGTSNYAYTF
NA,TRBV12-3/TRBV12-4,TRBJ1-2,NA,TGTGCCAGCAGCCCGCCCCGACATGGTGGCTACACCTTC,CASSPPRHGGYTF
NA,TRBV24-1,TRBJ2-7,NA,TGTGCCACCAGTGATTCGCGTGGTGTGGGCTACGAGCAGTACTTC,CATSDSRGVGYEQYF
TRBD2,TRBV5-1,TRBJ2-1,few,TGCGCCAGCAGCTCTCTAGCGGGCTCGGGAAGTTTGAGTGAGCAGTTCTTC,CASSSLAGSGSLSEQFF
NA,TRBV7-2,TRBJ2-3,NA,TGTGCCAGCAGCTCAGCGGACCACACAGATACGCAGTATTTT,CASSSADHTDTQYF
NA,TRBV29-1,TRBJ2-7,few,TGCAGCGTTGAGGCCACCTACAATGAGCAGTACTTC,CSVEATYNEQYF
NA,TRBV27,TRBJ1-2,NA,TGTGCCAGCAGTCCGAGAACTGCAGGGGACTTACACTATGGCTACACCTTC,CASSPRTAGDLHYGYTF
NA,TRBV12-3/TRBV12-4,TRBJ1-1,few,TGTGCCAGCAGTTTGGCTCGGGAACAGAACACTGAAGCTTTCTTT,CASSLAREQNTEAFF